The entry that follows covers one T cell receptor (beta chain) sequence. What it binds is not known. The data were obtained in a study of tumor and adjacent non-tumor tissue in lung cancer. The template was RNA from unsorted bulk tissue. Distant lung tissue was collected more than 3 cm away from the tumor edge. Germline V lookup: CDR1 MDHEN, CDR2 SYDVKM. With 8 bases removed from V and 0 bases from J, the gap between germline ends came to 23 bases. The CDR3 is made up of 18 amino acids. TCRbeta libraries were built with three rounds of nested PCR, modified from ARM-PCR. TCRdb reprocessed the multiplex PCR reads via MiXCR and lists one record per CDR3 protein. The data show some 100,000 distinct CDR3 sequences, 65% seen once. Study-wide points: Compared with tumor, normal lung showed significantly lower TCR diversity.

The rearrangement links TRBV28 to TRBJ2-1; weak D call: TRBD2 (6 bases). The TCR comes from a man aged 25-45 years with non-small cell lung cancer. The sample was distant non-tumor lung tissue. CDR3 nucleotide sequence: TGTGCCAGCGGTTCCCATATAGCGGAGAAGAGCTCCTACAATGAGCAGTTCTTC. It yields the protein CASGSHIAEKSSYNEQFF.